This TCR beta chain was recovered during a study of T-cell reconstitution after alpha-beta-depleted transplantation in children. Losses at the gene ends were 1 base for V and 4 bases for J; bases not matched to a gene: 4. CDR3 length equals 16 residues. Study outcomes and limitations: At the one-year point after transplant, T-cell counts and TCRbeta diversity were found to come mostly from T cells that had been newly produced. The origin of alpha-beta T cells about two months after transplant was reportedly several hundred expanded graft clones. Surviving recipient T cells and intrathymic progenitors accounted for some patients' high TCRbeta diversity at day 60.

During its preparation, the TCRbeta library received unique molecular identifiers. TCRdb used MiXCR to reprocess the PCR reads, holding one entry per CDR3 protein. The sample holds about 580,000 distinct CDR3 sequences, 20% to 25% seen once. Details on this clonotype: The antigen remains unidentified.

The sample in question was PBMCs, mostly from graft donor cells, obtained 360 days after TCRalphabeta/CD19-depleted stem cell transplant. The rearrangement joins TRBV12-3 or TRBV12-4 to TRBJ1-4, with 9 bases matching TRBD1. The receptor comes from a boy under three years old who had a stem cell transplant for acute myeloid leukemia, so the T cells may come from the graft donor. The CDR3 coding sequence is TGTGCCAGCAGTTTAGGAGGGACAGGGTTTAATGAAAAACTGTTTTTT. It yields the protein CASSLGGTGFNEKLFF.